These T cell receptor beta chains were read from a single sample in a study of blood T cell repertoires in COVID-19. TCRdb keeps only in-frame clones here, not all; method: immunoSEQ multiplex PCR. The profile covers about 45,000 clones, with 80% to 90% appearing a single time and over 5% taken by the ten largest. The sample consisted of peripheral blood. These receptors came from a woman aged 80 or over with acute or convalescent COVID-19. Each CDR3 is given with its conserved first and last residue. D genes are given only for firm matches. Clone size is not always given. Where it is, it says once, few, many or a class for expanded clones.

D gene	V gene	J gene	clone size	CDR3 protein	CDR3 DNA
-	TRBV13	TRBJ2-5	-	CASRVRGGETQYF	TGTGCCAGCAGGGTTCGAGGCGGAGAGACCCAGTACTTC
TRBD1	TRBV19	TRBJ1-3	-	CASSDTKGALGNTIYF	TGTGCCAGTAGTGACACCAAGGGGGCGCTTGGAAACACCATATATTTT
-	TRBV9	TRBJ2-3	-	CASSRGNTDTQYF	TGTGCCAGCAGCCGGGGTAACACAGATACGCAGTATTTT
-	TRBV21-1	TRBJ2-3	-	CASSKSGETSTDTQYF	TGTGCCAGCAGCAAATCCGGAGAGACTAGCACAGATACGCAGTATTTT
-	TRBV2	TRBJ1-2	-	CASSERQNYGYTF	TGTGCCAGCAGTGAGAGACAGAACTATGGCTACACCTTC
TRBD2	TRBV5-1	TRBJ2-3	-	CASSSGLAGVGTDTQYF	TGCGCCAGCAGCTCCGGACTAGCGGGGGTTGGCACAGATACGCAGTATTTT
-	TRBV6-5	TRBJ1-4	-	CASSYSTGTTELFF	TGTGCCAGCAGTTACTCCACAGGGACGACAGAACTGTTTTTT
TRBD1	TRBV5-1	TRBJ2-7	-	CASSLEGAAYEQYF	TGCGCCAGCAGCTTAGAGGGGGCGGCCTACGAGCAGTACTTC
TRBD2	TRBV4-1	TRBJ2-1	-	CASSLSGGSYNEQFF	TGCGCCAGCAGCCTTAGCGGGGGAAGCTACAATGAGCAGTTCTTC
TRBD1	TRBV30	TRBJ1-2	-	CATRGGDRGLGNYGYTF	TGTGCCACAAGAGGTGGAGACAGGGGGCTTGGTAACTATGGCTACACCTTC
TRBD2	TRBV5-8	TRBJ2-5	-	CASSNRLRGVGETQYF	TGTGCCAGCAGCAACCGCCTCCGGGGGGTTGGAGAGACCCAGTACTTC
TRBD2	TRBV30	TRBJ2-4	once	CAWSELAGASGNIQYF	TGTGCCTGGAGCGAACTAGCGGGGGCTAGTGGAAACATTCAGTACTTC
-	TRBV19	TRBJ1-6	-	CASSIASGRGAGSPLHF	TGTGCCAGTAGTATAGCGTCCGGGAGGGGCGCGGGGTCACCCCTCCACTTT
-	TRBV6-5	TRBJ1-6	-	CASSRDNNSPLHF	TGTGCCAGCAGCCGGGATAATAATTCACCCCTCCACTTT
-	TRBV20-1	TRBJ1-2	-	CSANQGYGYTF	TGCAGTGCTAATCAGGGTTATGGCTACACCTTC
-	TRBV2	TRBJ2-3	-	CASSVFGGRGTDTQYF	TGTGCCAGCAGTGTCTTCGGGGGCAGGGGGACAGATACGCAGTATTTT
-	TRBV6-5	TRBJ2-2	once	CASRLQENTGELFF	TGTGCCAGCAGACTACAGGAGAACACCGGGGAGCTGTTTTTT
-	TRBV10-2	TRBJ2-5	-	CASTPADYGPLGETQYF	TGCGCCAGCACCCCAGCGGACTATGGGCCCCTCGGGGAGACCCAGTACTTC
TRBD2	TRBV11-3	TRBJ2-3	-	CASSHGLAGTTDTQYF	TGTGCCAGCAGCCATGGACTAGCGGGGACTACAGATACGCAGTATTTT
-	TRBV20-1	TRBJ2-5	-	CSASLSPGQQETQYF	TGCAGTGCTAGTCTAAGCCCAGGACAGCAAGAGACCCAGTACTTC
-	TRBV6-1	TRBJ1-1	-	CASSEGPPLSWRAFF	TGTGCCAGCAGTGAAGGCCCCCCTCTCAGCTGGAGAGCTTTCTTT
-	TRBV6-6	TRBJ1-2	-	CASSYANGYTF	TGTGCCAGCAGTTACGCTAATGGCTACACCTTC